Listed below are T cell receptor beta chains from one sample, sequenced in a study of cytomegalovirus exposure and HLA in healthy donors. Using immunoSEQ multiplex PCR, the repertoire was profiled, and TCRdb retains in-frame clones only, with some absent. The sample includes around 150,000 clones, approximately 78% seen only once; the top ten take around 0.97%. The sequenced sample consisted of PBMCs. The source is a girl aged 2-9 years in good health and CMV-seropositive. Each CDR3 is given with its conserved first and last residue. Fields, in order: D gene, V gene, clone size, J gene, CDR3 length, CDR3 DNA, CDR3 protein. D genes are given only for firm matches. Expanded clones get a size class; other rows say once, few or many, or leave the size out.

D gene: -; V gene: TRBV28; clone size: -; J gene: TRBJ2-5; CDR3 length: 16; CDR3 DNA: TGTGCCAGCAGTTTATTGCGAGCGGAGAGGAGAAAGACCCAGTACTTC; CDR3 protein: CASSLLRAERRKTQYF
D gene: -; V gene: TRBV19; clone size: -; J gene: TRBJ1-1; CDR3 length: 14; CDR3 DNA: TGTGCCAGTAGTATACCTCTAGGGGACACTGAAGCTTTCTTT; CDR3 protein: CASSIPLGDTEAFF
D gene: TRBD2; V gene: TRBV9; clone size: -; J gene: TRBJ2-1; CDR3 length: 14; CDR3 DNA: TGTGCCAGCAGCGTGGTTCTAGCGGGGGATCAGCAGTTCTTC; CDR3 protein: CASSVVLAGDQQFF
D gene: -; V gene: TRBV4-1; clone size: -; J gene: TRBJ1-1; CDR3 length: 14; CDR3 DNA: TGCGCCAGCAGGTACACAGGGCGGAGGACTGAAGCTTTCTTT; CDR3 protein: CASRYTGRRTEAFF
D gene: -; V gene: TRBV6-6; clone size: -; J gene: TRBJ2-3; CDR3 length: 15; CDR3 DNA: TGTGCCAGCAGTTATTCGGACCTAGCGTTAGATACGCAGTATTTT; CDR3 protein: CASSYSDLALDTQYF
D gene: TRBD2; V gene: TRBV30; clone size: few; J gene: TRBJ2-5; CDR3 length: 15; CDR3 DNA: TGTGCCTGGAGTGTATCGGCGGGAGTCCGAGAGACCCAGTACTTC; CDR3 protein: CAWSVSAGVRETQYF
D gene: TRBD1; V gene: TRBV5-1; clone size: few; J gene: TRBJ2-1; CDR3 length: 15; CDR3 DNA: TGCGCCAGCAGCATCGCAACGGGACAGCACAATGAGCAGTTCTTC; CDR3 protein: CASSIATGQHNEQFF
D gene: -; V gene: TRBV6-6; clone size: -; J gene: TRBJ2-5; CDR3 length: 15; CDR3 DNA: TGTGCCAGCAGTTACTCGCTAATTGGGGCGGAGACCCAGTACTTC; CDR3 protein: CASSYSLIGAETQYF
D gene: -; V gene: TRBV20-1; clone size: -; J gene: TRBJ2-5; CDR3 length: 10; CDR3 DNA: TGCAGTCCAAACCAAGAGACCCAGTACTTC; CDR3 protein: CSPNQETQYF
D gene: TRBD1; V gene: TRBV4-1; clone size: -; J gene: TRBJ1-3; CDR3 length: 16; CDR3 DNA: TGCGCCAGCAGCCAGTACGTGGACAGGGGCGGAAACACCATATATTTT; CDR3 protein: CASSQYVDRGGNTIYF
D gene: -; V gene: TRBV27; clone size: -; J gene: TRBJ1-5; CDR3 length: 13; CDR3 DNA: TGTGCCAGCAGGATGGGAGCAAATCAGCCCCAGCATTTT; CDR3 protein: CASRMGANQPQHF
D gene: TRBD2; V gene: TRBV30; clone size: -; J gene: TRBJ2-3; CDR3 length: 15; CDR3 DNA: TGTGCCTGGAGTGTAGCGGGAGGCGGCACAGATACGCAGTATTTT; CDR3 protein: CAWSVAGGGTDTQYF
D gene: TRBD1; V gene: TRBV5-1; clone size: -; J gene: TRBJ1-1; CDR3 length: 13; CDR3 DNA: TGCGCCAGCAGCTTGGGAGACAGGGCGGGAGCTTTCTTT; CDR3 protein: CASSLGDRAGAFF
D gene: TRBD2; V gene: TRBV2; clone size: -; J gene: TRBJ2-5; CDR3 length: 13; CDR3 DNA: TGTGCCAGCGACCGGGAGGGCGGAGAGACCCAGTACTTC; CDR3 protein: CASDREGGETQYF
D gene: -; V gene: TRBV30; clone size: -; J gene: TRBJ1-2; CDR3 length: 13; CDR3 DNA: TGTGCCTGGAGTTCTGGGGCGCAGGAAGGCTACACCTTC; CDR3 protein: CAWSSGAQEGYTF
D gene: -; V gene: TRBV6-5; clone size: -; J gene: TRBJ1-3; CDR3 length: 13; CDR3 DNA: TGTGCCAGCATTCAGGGGCCTGGAAACACCATATATTTT; CDR3 protein: CASIQGPGNTIYF
D gene: TRBD2; V gene: TRBV18; clone size: -; J gene: TRBJ2-5; CDR3 length: 16; CDR3 DNA: TGTGCCAGCTCACTGGGACTAGCGGGAGCAGGAGAGACCCAGTACTTC; CDR3 protein: CASSLGLAGAGETQYF
D gene: -; V gene: TRBV19; clone size: -; J gene: TRBJ1-1; CDR3 length: 13; CDR3 DNA: TGTGCCAGTAGTCCGGGGATCGACACTGAAGCTTTCTTT; CDR3 protein: CASSPGIDTEAFF
D gene: TRBD1; V gene: TRBV29-1; clone size: few; J gene: TRBJ2-2; CDR3 length: 15; CDR3 DNA: TGCAGCGTCCCCACAGGGGGCGATTTCTCCGGGGAGCTGTTTTTT; CDR3 protein: CSVPTGGDFSGELFF
D gene: -; V gene: TRBV19; clone size: once; J gene: TRBJ2-1; CDR3 length: 14; CDR3 DNA: TGTGCCAGTAGTATTGGGGGGAGCTACAATGAGCAGTTCTTC; CDR3 protein: CASSIGGSYNEQFF
D gene: TRBD2; V gene: TRBV4-1; clone size: -; J gene: TRBJ2-2; CDR3 length: 16; CDR3 DNA: TGCGCCAGCAGCCAGGGACTAGCGGGAGGCGGCGGGGAGCTGTTTTTT; CDR3 protein: CASSQGLAGGGGELFF
D gene: TRBD2; V gene: TRBV25-1; clone size: -; J gene: TRBJ2-7; CDR3 length: 14; CDR3 DNA: TGTGCCAGCAGTGTATTGGGGGGGTACTACGAGCAGTACTTC; CDR3 protein: CASSVLGGYYEQYF
D gene: -; V gene: TRBV20-1; clone size: -; J gene: TRBJ1-1; CDR3 length: 11; CDR3 DNA: TGCAGTGCATACAGGGAAACTGAAGCTTTCTTT; CDR3 protein: CSAYRETEAFF
D gene: TRBD1; V gene: TRBV2; clone size: once; J gene: TRBJ2-3; CDR3 length: 14; CDR3 DNA: TGTGCCAGCAGTGCCCGGGACAGGGTGGATACGCAGTATTTT; CDR3 protein: CASSARDRVDTQYF
D gene: -; V gene: TRBV5-6; clone size: -; J gene: TRBJ2-1; CDR3 length: 14; CDR3 DNA: TGTGCCAGCAGCTTCGTAGGGGTCGGCGATGAGCAGTTCTTC; CDR3 protein: CASSFVGVGDEQFF
D gene: -; V gene: TRBV29-1; clone size: -; J gene: TRBJ2-3; CDR3 length: 12; CDR3 DNA: TGCAGCGCCGCCCTACCCACAGATACGCAGTATTTT; CDR3 protein: CSAALPTDTQYF
D gene: TRBD1; V gene: TRBV4-1; clone size: -; J gene: TRBJ1-3; CDR3 length: 16; CDR3 DNA: TGCGCCAGCAGCCAAGATAATCGGGACAGGGGTGACACCATATATTTT; CDR3 protein: CASSQDNRDRGDTIYF
D gene: TRBD2; V gene: TRBV4-1; clone size: -; J gene: TRBJ2-1; CDR3 length: 18; CDR3 DNA: TGCGCCAGCAGCCAGATACTCTCCGGGACTAGCGTCTACAATGAGCAGTTCTTC; CDR3 protein: CASSQILSGTSVYNEQFF
D gene: -; V gene: TRBV9; clone size: -; J gene: TRBJ1-3; CDR3 length: 16; CDR3 DNA: TGTGCCAGCAGCGTAGGTGGCAGTGCTCGTGGAAACACCATATATTTT; CDR3 protein: CASSVGGSARGNTIYF
D gene: TRBD1; V gene: TRBV6-4; clone size: -; J gene: TRBJ2-1; CDR3 length: 15; CDR3 DNA: TGTGCCAGCAGTGACCCGGGACAGGGTTACAATGAGCAGTTCTTC; CDR3 protein: CASSDPGQGYNEQFF
D gene: TRBD1; V gene: TRBV5-4; clone size: -; J gene: TRBJ2-5; CDR3 length: 12; CDR3 DNA: TGTGCCAGCAGCTTGGGACAGCAGACAGGGGACTTC; CDR3 protein: CASSLGQQTGDF
D gene: -; V gene: TRBV30; clone size: few; J gene: TRBJ1-3; CDR3 length: 15; CDR3 DNA: TGTGCCTGGAGTGTACGGGGGGCCCCTGGAAACACCATATATTTT; CDR3 protein: CAWSVRGAPGNTIYF
D gene: -; V gene: TRBV28; clone size: -; J gene: TRBJ1-5; CDR3 length: 16; CDR3 DNA: TGTGCCAGCAGTCTTTCCCCAGGGGAGTCAGGACAGCCCCAGCATTTT; CDR3 protein: CASSLSPGESGQPQHF
D gene: -; V gene: TRBV5-1; clone size: -; J gene: TRBJ1-1; CDR3 length: 14; CDR3 DNA: TGCGCCAGCAGCTTGGCTCGGGGGAACACTGAAGCTTTCTTT; CDR3 protein: CASSLARGNTEAFF
D gene: TRBD2; V gene: TRBV5-1; clone size: few; J gene: TRBJ2-1; CDR3 length: 15; CDR3 DNA: TGCGCCAGCAGCCTAGGACTAGCGGGAGGTTATGAGCAGTTCTTC; CDR3 protein: CASSLGLAGGYEQFF
D gene: -; V gene: TRBV7-9; clone size: -; J gene: TRBJ2-6; CDR3 length: 15; CDR3 DNA: TGTGCCAGCAGATTAACAGGGACTGGGGCCAACGTCCTGACTTTC; CDR3 protein: CASRLTGTGANVLTF
D gene: TRBD2; V gene: TRBV5-1; clone size: -; J gene: TRBJ2-5; CDR3 length: 15; CDR3 DNA: TGCGCCAGCAGTCCGACTAGCGGGATTTCGAAGACCCAGTACTTC; CDR3 protein: CASSPTSGISKTQYF
D gene: TRBD2; V gene: TRBV5-8; clone size: -; J gene: TRBJ2-5; CDR3 length: 18; CDR3 DNA: TGTGCCAGCAGCTCCGGGAGAGCGGGAAGCGGAAATCAAGAGACCCAGTACTTC; CDR3 protein: CASSSGRAGSGNQETQYF
D gene: TRBD1; V gene: TRBV30; clone size: once; J gene: TRBJ2-5; CDR3 length: 18; CDR3 DNA: TGTGCCTGGAGTGGCGCAGGGGGCGTTAGTGTGGCTACGGAGACCCAGTACTTC; CDR3 protein: CAWSGAGGVSVATETQYF
D gene: -; V gene: TRBV30; clone size: -; J gene: TRBJ2-5; CDR3 length: 15; CDR3 DNA: TGTGCCTGGAGTCCCGGGGAGGGGGGCCCAGAGACCCAGTACTTC; CDR3 protein: CAWSPGEGGPETQYF
D gene: TRBD2; V gene: TRBV5-4; clone size: -; J gene: TRBJ2-2; CDR3 length: 20; CDR3 DNA: TGTGCCAGCAGCTTGGAAGGGACTAGCGGGACGAGCGCGAACACCGGGGAGCTGTTTTTT; CDR3 protein: CASSLEGTSGTSANTGELFF
D gene: -; V gene: TRBV27; clone size: -; J gene: TRBJ1-4; CDR3 length: 15; CDR3 DNA: TGTGCCAGCAGGTCTTCAGGGCTTGGTAATGAAAAACTGTTTTTT; CDR3 protein: CASRSSGLGNEKLFF
D gene: TRBD2; V gene: TRBV7-6; clone size: -; J gene: TRBJ2-7; CDR3 length: 16; CDR3 DNA: TGTGCCAGCAGCACGCCCCGCGGGAGAGGGGACTACGAGCAGTACTTC; CDR3 protein: CASSTPRGRGDYEQYF
D gene: TRBD2; V gene: TRBV25-1; clone size: -; J gene: TRBJ2-1; CDR3 length: 14; CDR3 DNA: TGTGCCAGCAGTGAAGGCGGGAGATACAATGAGCAGTTCTTC; CDR3 protein: CASSEGGRYNEQFF
D gene: TRBD2; V gene: TRBV7-9; clone size: -; J gene: TRBJ2-5; CDR3 length: 14; CDR3 DNA: TGTGCCAGCAGCTCCGGACTAGCGGGATGGTCCCAGTACTTC; CDR3 protein: CASSSGLAGWSQYF
D gene: -; V gene: TRBV30; clone size: few; J gene: TRBJ2-5; CDR3 length: 14; CDR3 DNA: TGTGCCTGGAATAGCGGAGGGGTCGGGGAGACCCAGTACTTC; CDR3 protein: CAWNSGGVGETQYF
D gene: -; V gene: TRBV4-1; clone size: -; J gene: TRBJ1-2; CDR3 length: 15; CDR3 DNA: TGCGCCAGCAGCCAAGCGGAGGGAGGTAACTATGGCTACACCTTC; CDR3 protein: CASSQAEGGNYGYTF
D gene: -; V gene: TRBV7-9; clone size: -; J gene: TRBJ2-1; CDR3 length: 14; CDR3 DNA: TGTGCCAGCCCCAAGTACGGGAGAGACAATGAGCAGTTCTTC; CDR3 protein: CASPKYGRDNEQFF
D gene: TRBD1; V gene: TRBV27; clone size: -; J gene: TRBJ1-6; CDR3 length: 16; CDR3 DNA: TGTGCCAGCAGTTTATCCTTGGACAGGGAAGGCTCACCCCTCCACTTT; CDR3 protein: CASSLSLDREGSPLHF
D gene: TRBD2; V gene: TRBV30; clone size: -; J gene: TRBJ2-7; CDR3 length: 17; CDR3 DNA: TGTGCCTGGAGCCTAGGTTGGACTAGCGGGAGGGCCTACGAGCAGTACTTC; CDR3 protein: CAWSLGWTSGRAYEQYF
D gene: -; V gene: TRBV5-6; clone size: once; J gene: TRBJ2-1; CDR3 length: 12; CDR3 DNA: TGTGCCAGCAGCTTTTTTCGGGGTGAGCAGTTCTTC; CDR3 protein: CASSFFRGEQFF
D gene: TRBD2; V gene: TRBV6-6; clone size: -; J gene: TRBJ2-2; CDR3 length: 15; CDR3 DNA: TGTGCCAGCTGCCTAGCGGGAGTTGGCGCCGGGGAGCTGTTTTTT; CDR3 protein: CASCLAGVGAGELFF